One sample yielded the 7 T cell receptor beta chains listed below, sequenced in a study of T cells in women clearing cervical HPV infection. TCRdb's copy holds only in-frame clones and misses some; the assay was immunoSEQ multiplex PCR. This sample's clone table lists 25,000 to 35,000 clones. Sequencing was done on a sample of blood buffy coat. The receptors come from a woman between 18 and 70 years old with a cervical HPV16 infection that either progressed to CIN3+ or cleared (not recorded which).

Judged by frequency, this clone is hyperexpanded. The DNA ends 3 residues before the CDR3 does, and the rest of the CDR3 is filled in from the germline J gene. The chain is built from TRBV15 and TRBJ2-7, with a weak D call TRBD1 (5 bases). This CDR3 has 15 residues. Germline CDR1 is LNHNV and CDR2 is YYDKDF (reference sequence). The ends were cut back, 0 bases at V and 0 bases at J, with 9 bases in the middle. This CDR3 reads CATSRDYDSSYEQYF. CDR3 DNA, as far as it was read: TGTGCCACCAGCAGAGATTACGACAGCTCCTACGAG.

Comments on this clone: Coverage ceases 3 residues before the CDR3 finishes, and the germline J gene fills in the end. This sequence joins TRBV25-1 and TRBJ2-3; D may be TRBD2 (6 bases). Germline lookup yields CDR1 MGHDK and CDR2 SYGVNS. The CDR3 is 14 residues long. CDR3 protein: CASSDPNYRGSQYF. The sequenced part of the CDR3 DNA is TGTGCCAGCAGTGACCCTAATTACCGGGGGTCG.

In regard to this clone: Coverage ceases 3 residues before the CDR3 finishes, and the germline J gene fills in the end. The chain employs TRBV7-9 and TRBJ1-2; D gene ambiguous. From germline, CDR1 is SEHNR and CDR2 FQNEAQ (reference sequence). V lost 1 base and J lost 3, with 6 bases in between. This CDR3 region has 13 residues. CDR3 sequence reads: CASSLVEDYGYTF. The sequenced CDR3 bases are TGTGCCAGCAGCTTAGTTGAGGACTATGGC. Variable domain in full (rest from reference TRBV7-9 and TRBJ1-2): DTGVSQNPRHKITKRGQNVTFRCDPISEHNRLYWYRQTLGQGPEFLTYFQNEAQLEKSRLLSDRFSAERPKGSFSTLEIQRTEQGDSAMYLCASSLVEDYGYTFGSGTRLTVV.

Comments on this clone: The sequenced fragment ends 3 residues before the CDR3 boundary, so the rest is inferred from the germline J gene. The chain links TRBV20-1 to TRBJ1-4; 9 bases are a match to TRBD1. The CDR3 covers 14 residues. Germline CDR1 is DFQATT and CDR2 is SNEGSKA (reference sequence). The part of the CDR3 DNA that was read is TGCAGTGCTCAGGACAGGGGTTCAGGGTCACCA. It translates to CSAQDRGSGSP. The entire CDR3 is CSAQDRGSGSPLFF.

A remark on this clone: Read coverage stops 3 residues before the CDR3 terminus; the germline J gene supplies the remainder. The V call is TRBV5-1, the J call TRBJ1-1; 7 bases are a match to TRBD1. The CDR3 is made up of 17 amino acids. CDR1 and CDR2 (germline): SGHRS, YFSETQ. V was pared by 4 bases and J by 3 bases, with 15 bases of the junction left unmatched. The DNA read from the CDR3 is TGCGCCAGCAGCCGAGAAAGAGGGGGCGACGTCTACACTGAA. Encoded protein: CASSRERGGDVYTE. The entire CDR3 sequence reads CASSRERGGDVYTEAFF.

Points on this clone: The read stops 3 residues short of the end of the CDR3; the missing end is completed from the germline J gene. The rearrangement joins TRBV19 to TRBJ1-2; TRBD1 matches at 8 bases. Germline assignment: CDR1 LNHDA and CDR2 SQIVND (reference sequence). CDR3 length: 15 amino acids. The sequenced part of the CDR3 DNA is TGTGCCAGTAGTACCCCACAGGGGGTAGCCTACGAC. It codes for CASSTPQGVAYD. The complete CDR3 protein is CASSTPQGVAYDYTF.

Comment on this clone: The read ends 3 residues shy of where the CDR3 ends; the end is completed using the germline J gene. This chain links TRBV2 with TRBJ1-3, with D possibly being TRBD1 (5 bases). The CDR3 loop spans 15 amino acids. Germline-derived CDR1 and CDR2 are SNHLY and FYNNEI. V shed 6 bases and J shed 3 bases, with 15 bases lying between them. The covered CDR3 bases are TGTGCCAGCAGCCCAGGGCCTGCTATTGGAAACACC. It translates to CASSPGPAIGNT. The CDR3 in its entirety is CASSPGPAIGNTIYF.